This T cell receptor beta chain was recorded in a study of PD-1 blockade in classical Hodgkin lymphoma. The CDR3 spans 13 residues. The germline V gene encodes CDR1 LGHNT and CDR2 FRNRAP. V was cut by 5 bases and J by 2 bases, with 10 bases left in between. The data were produced by immunoSEQ multiplex PCR, yet TCRdb's version contains in-frame clones alone and is incomplete. Of 20,000 or so clones in the sample, less than 85% are singletons; the top ten hold approximately 6%. Study-wide results and caveats: Newly diagnosed patients reportedly had lower baseline TCR diversity than healthy donors. CD4+ TCR diversity, unlike CD8+, rose significantly by C4D1.

About this clone: Antigen specificity is unknown.

Every patient experienced relapse after autologous stem cell transplantation, and brentuximab vedotin exposure varied. This material consisted of peripheral blood mononuclear cells (PBMCs), taken at baseline. V is TRBV12-5 and J is TRBJ2-7; D gene ambiguous. The sequence was collected from a human donor with classical Hodgkin lymphoma. This CDR3 is CASGPGSPYEQYF. CDR3 coding DNA: TGTGCTAGTGGTCCCGGTTCACCCTACGAGCAGTACTTC. The full variable domain, with the rest looked up from reference TRBV12-5 and TRBJ2-7, is DARVTQTPRHKVTEMGQEVTMRCQPILGHNTVFWYRQTMMQGLELLAYFRNRAPLDDSGMPKDRFSAEMPDATLATLKIQPSEPRDSAVYFCASGPGSPYEQYFGPGTRLTVT.